This TCR beta chain was sequenced for a study of blood T cell repertoires in COVID-19. The wider study: The United States, Italy and Spain supplied acute and convalescent COVID-19 samples. In each case, the material was cDNA or gDNA derived from T cells, B-cell-depleted T cells, or PBMCs.

CDR1 and CDR2 from the germline V gene are MNHEY and SVGEGT. V was cut by 5 bases and J by 9 bases, with 17 bases left in between. This CDR3 region has 14 residues. As handled by the study authors: Reference gene primers were amplified, and this amplification served to estimate nucleated cell counts. TCRdb's copy holds only in-frame clones and misses some; the assay was immunoSEQ multiplex PCR. The V and J calls and clone size come from that table; D and trimming were worked out from the DNA. In the table there are fewer than 350,000 clones, around 85% of which are singletons. This chain links TRBV6-2 or TRBV6-3 with TRBJ1-5; tentative D call: TRBD1 (5 bases). This TCR derives from a woman between 25 and 40 years old who had recovered from COVID-19. Sequencing was performed on peripheral blood. The CDR3 here is CASSIDQGRRPQHF. In DNA, the CDR3 is TGTGCCAGCAGTATTGATCAGGGTAGACGGCCCCAGCATTTT.